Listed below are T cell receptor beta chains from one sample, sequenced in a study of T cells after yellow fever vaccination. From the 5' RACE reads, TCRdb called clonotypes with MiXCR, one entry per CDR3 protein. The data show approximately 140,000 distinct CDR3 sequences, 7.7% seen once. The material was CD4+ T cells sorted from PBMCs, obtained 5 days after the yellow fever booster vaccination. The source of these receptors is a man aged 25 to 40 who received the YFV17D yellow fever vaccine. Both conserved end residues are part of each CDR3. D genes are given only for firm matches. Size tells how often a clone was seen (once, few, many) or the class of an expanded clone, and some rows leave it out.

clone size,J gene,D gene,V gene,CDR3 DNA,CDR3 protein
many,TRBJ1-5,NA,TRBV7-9,TGTGCCAGCAGCTTTAACCTAAATCAGCCCCAGCATTTT,CASSFNLNQPQHF
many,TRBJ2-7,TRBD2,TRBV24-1,TGTGCCACCCTTGGACTAGCGGGAGCCTACGAGCAGTACTTC,CATLGLAGAYEQYF
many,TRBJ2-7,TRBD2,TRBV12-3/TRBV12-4,TGTGCCAGCAGTACCGGACTAGCGGGAGTAGGCGAGCAGTACTTC,CASSTGLAGVGEQYF
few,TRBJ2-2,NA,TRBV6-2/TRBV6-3,TGTGCCAGCACCCGACGCAAGGGGTTGCACGGGGAGCTGTTTTTT,CASTRRKGLHGELFF
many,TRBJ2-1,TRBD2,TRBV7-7,TGTGCCAGCAGGGGACTAGCGGACAATGAGCAGTTCTTC,CASRGLADNEQFF
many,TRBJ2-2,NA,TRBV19,TGTGCCAGTAGTATGGGAGACAGGAGCGGGAACACCGGGGAGCTGTTTTTT,CASSMGDRSGNTGELFF
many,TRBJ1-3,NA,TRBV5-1,TGCGCCAGCAGCCAGGGGCCCGAAAACACCATATATTTT,CASSQGPENTIYF
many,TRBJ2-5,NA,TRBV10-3,TGTGCCATCAGTGTCGGCAGTCAAGAGACCCAGTACTTC,CAISVGSQETQYF
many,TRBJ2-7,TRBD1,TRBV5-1,TGCGCCAGCAGCCCCGGACAGGGGGGCTACGAGCAGTACTTC,CASSPGQGGYEQYF
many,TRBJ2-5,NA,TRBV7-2,TGTGCCAGCAGCTTTTACCGACGTGAGACCCAGTACTTC,CASSFYRRETQYF
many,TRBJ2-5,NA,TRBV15,TGTGCCACCAGCAGAGGTGGGGCCCTGGAGACCCAGTACTTC,CATSRGGALETQYF
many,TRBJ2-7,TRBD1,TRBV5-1,TGCGCCAGCAGCGCGGGACAGGGGAAATACGAGCAGTACTTC,CASSAGQGKYEQYF
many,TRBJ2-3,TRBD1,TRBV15,TGTGCCACCGGCCCAGGGGGAACAGATACGCAGTATTTT,CATGPGGTDTQYF
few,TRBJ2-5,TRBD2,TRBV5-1,TGCGCCAGCAGCTCCCTAGCGGGAGTGGACGAGACCCAGTACTTC,CASSSLAGVDETQYF
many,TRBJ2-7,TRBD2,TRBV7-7,TGTGCCAGCAGCTTAGTAGCGGGGGTCGTGTCCGAGCAGTACTTC,CASSLVAGVVSEQYF
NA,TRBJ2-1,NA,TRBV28,TGTGCCAGCACCCTCCAGGGTAGGAATGAGCAGTTCTTC,CASTLQGRNEQFF
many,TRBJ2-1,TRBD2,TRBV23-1,TGCGCCAGCAGTCACCACGGGACTAGCGGGGGACGTGAGCAGTTCTTC,CASSHHGTSGGREQFF
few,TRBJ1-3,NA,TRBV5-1,TGCGCCAGCAGCTTATCGGGACTGGGCTCTGGAAACACCATATATTTT,CASSLSGLGSGNTIYF
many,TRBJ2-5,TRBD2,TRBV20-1,TGCAGTGCTAGAGTTGGGACTAGCGTCGGGACCCAGTACTTC,CSARVGTSVGTQYF
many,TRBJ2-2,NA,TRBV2,TGTGCCAGAGGCCTAGGGTCCGCCGGGGGCGGGGAGCTGTTTTTT,CARGLGSAGGGELFF
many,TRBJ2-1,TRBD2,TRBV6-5,TGTGCCAGCAGTTACGGCGGGAGGGGGTTGGGGCAGTTCTTC,CASSYGGRGLGQFF
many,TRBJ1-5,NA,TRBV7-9,TGTGCCAGCAGCGCCGGTGGGGAGTTCCAGCCCCAGCATTTT,CASSAGGEFQPQHF
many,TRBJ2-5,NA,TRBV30,TGTGCCTGGACTTTGCCCGTCGAAGAGACCCAGTACTTC,CAWTLPVEETQYF
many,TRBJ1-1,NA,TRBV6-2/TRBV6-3,TGTGCCAGCAGTTATCAGGGACGGCAAACTTTCTTT,CASSYQGRQTFF
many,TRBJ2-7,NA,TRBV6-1,TGTGCCAGCAGTGGGTCCAGCGAGCAGTACTTC,CASSGSSEQYF
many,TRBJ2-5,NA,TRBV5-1,TGCGCCAGCAGCTTGGGTGGATACCAAGAGACCCAGTACTTC,CASSLGGYQETQYF
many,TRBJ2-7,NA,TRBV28,TGTGCCAGCAGAGTAGGGGGTTCCTCCGAGCAGTACTTC,CASRVGGSSEQYF
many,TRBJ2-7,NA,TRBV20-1,TGCAGTGCCGCCACTAGTGGGTACGAGCAGTACTTC,CSAATSGYEQYF
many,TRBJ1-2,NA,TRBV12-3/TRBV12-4,TGTGCCAGCAGTTTTCGGAGCTATGGCTACACCTTC,CASSFRSYGYTF
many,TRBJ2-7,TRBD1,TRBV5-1,TGCGCCAGCAGCTCACAGGGACAGGGAGCCTACGAGCAGTACTTC,CASSSQGQGAYEQYF
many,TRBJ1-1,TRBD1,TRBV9,TGTGCCAGCAGCGTCGGGACAGGGCCCCCCGCTTTCTTT,CASSVGTGPPAFF
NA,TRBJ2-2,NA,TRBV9,TGTGCCAGCAGCGTAGACCTCTCCAACACCGGGGAGCTGTTTTTT,CASSVDLSNTGELFF
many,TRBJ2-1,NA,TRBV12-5,TGTGCTAGTGGTTTGGTAACGGGAAGTGAGCAGTTCTTC,CASGLVTGSEQFF
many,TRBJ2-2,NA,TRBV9,TGTGCCAGCAGCGTAGTAAGTACGGCGAACACCGGGGAGCTGTTTTTT,CASSVVSTANTGELFF
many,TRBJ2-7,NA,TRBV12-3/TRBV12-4,TGTGCCAGCAGTTTAGAAACTAGCCGAATAGAGCAGTACTTC,CASSLETSRIEQYF
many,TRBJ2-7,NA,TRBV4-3,TGCGCCAGCAGCCAAGAGGGTCGGTCCTACGAGCAGTACTTC,CASSQEGRSYEQYF
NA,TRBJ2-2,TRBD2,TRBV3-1,TGTGCCTGCTGTTTAGCGGGCATCAGGGAGCTGTTTTTT,CACCLAGIRELFF
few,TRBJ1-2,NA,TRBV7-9,TGTGCCAGCAGCTTAGCGAAGGGATACGATGATGGCTACACCTTC,CASSLAKGYDDGYTF
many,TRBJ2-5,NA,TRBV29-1,TGCAGCGCGGAGCTGCCTGGGGAGACCCAGTACTTC,CSAELPGETQYF
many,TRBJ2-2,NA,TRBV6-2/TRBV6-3,TGTGCCAGCAGTTACTCTTTGTTCACCGGGGAGCTGTTTTTT,CASSYSLFTGELFF
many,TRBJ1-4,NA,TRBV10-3,TGTGCCTCCCAAAATCAGGGGAATGAAAAACTGTTTTTT,CASQNQGNEKLFF
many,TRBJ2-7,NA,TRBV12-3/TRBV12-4,TGTGCCAGCAGTTTAGCAGGACAGCCCGCGGAGCAGTACTTC,CASSLAGQPAEQYF
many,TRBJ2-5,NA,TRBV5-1,TGCGCCAGCAGCTTGGAGGGGCTCCAAGAGACCCAGTACTTC,CASSLEGLQETQYF
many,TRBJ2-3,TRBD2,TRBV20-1,TGCAGTGCTACGGAGACTAGCGGGATTGGAGATACGCAGTATTTT,CSATETSGIGDTQYF
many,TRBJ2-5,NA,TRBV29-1,TGCAGTTGTGGACTGAGCCAAGAGACCCAGTACTTC,CSCGLSQETQYF
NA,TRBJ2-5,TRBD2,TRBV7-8,TGTGCCAGCAGCTCGGGACTAGCGGCTTTTCGAGAGACCCAGTACTTC,CASSSGLAAFRETQYF
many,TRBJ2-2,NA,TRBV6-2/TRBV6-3,TGTGCCAGCAGTTACTCGCCGGGACCGAGGCTGTTTTTT,CASSYSPGPRLFF
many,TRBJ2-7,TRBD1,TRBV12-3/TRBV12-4,TGTGCCAGCAGTTCTAGGAGCCCGGGACAGACATCCTACGAGCAGTACTTC,CASSSRSPGQTSYEQYF
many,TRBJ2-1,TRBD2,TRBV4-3,TGCGCCAGCAGCCAGGGGGGGAGTCTCAATGAGCAGTTCTTC,CASSQGGSLNEQFF
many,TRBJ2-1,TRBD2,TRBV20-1,TGCAGTGCTACCCCGACTAGCGGGAGAGGGAATGAGCAGTTCTTC,CSATPTSGRGNEQFF